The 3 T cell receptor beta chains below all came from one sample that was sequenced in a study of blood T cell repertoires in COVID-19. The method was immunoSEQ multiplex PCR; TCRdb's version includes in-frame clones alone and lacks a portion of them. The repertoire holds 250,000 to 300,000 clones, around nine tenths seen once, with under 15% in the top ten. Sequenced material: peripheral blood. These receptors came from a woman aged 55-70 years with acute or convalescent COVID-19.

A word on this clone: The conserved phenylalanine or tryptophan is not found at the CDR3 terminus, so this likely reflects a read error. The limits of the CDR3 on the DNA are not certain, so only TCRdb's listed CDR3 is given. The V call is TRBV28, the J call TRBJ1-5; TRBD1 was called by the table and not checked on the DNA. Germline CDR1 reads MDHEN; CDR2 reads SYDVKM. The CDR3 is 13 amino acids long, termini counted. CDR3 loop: CASSFPQASPPHL.

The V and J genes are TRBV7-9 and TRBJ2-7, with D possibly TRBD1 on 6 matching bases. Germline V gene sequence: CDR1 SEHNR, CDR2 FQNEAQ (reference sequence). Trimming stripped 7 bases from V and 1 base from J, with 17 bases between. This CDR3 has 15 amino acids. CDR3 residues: CASTQGDTLSYEQYF. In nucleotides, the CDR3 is TGTGCCAGCACCCAAGGGGACACCTTATCCTACGAGCAGTACTTC. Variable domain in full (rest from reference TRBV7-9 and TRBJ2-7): DTGVSQNPRHKITKRGQNVTFRCDPISEHNRLYWYRQTLGQGPEFLTYFQNEAQLEKSRLLSDRFSAERPKGSFSTLEIQRTEQGDSAMYLCASTQGDTLSYEQYFGPGTRLTVT.

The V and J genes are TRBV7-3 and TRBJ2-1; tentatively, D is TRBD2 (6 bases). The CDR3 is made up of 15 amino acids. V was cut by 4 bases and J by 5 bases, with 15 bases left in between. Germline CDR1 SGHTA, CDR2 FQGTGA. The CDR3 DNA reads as TGTGCCAGCAGCTCAAGCGGGCTGCTAGACAATGAGCAGTTCTTC. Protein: CASSSSGLLDNEQFF.